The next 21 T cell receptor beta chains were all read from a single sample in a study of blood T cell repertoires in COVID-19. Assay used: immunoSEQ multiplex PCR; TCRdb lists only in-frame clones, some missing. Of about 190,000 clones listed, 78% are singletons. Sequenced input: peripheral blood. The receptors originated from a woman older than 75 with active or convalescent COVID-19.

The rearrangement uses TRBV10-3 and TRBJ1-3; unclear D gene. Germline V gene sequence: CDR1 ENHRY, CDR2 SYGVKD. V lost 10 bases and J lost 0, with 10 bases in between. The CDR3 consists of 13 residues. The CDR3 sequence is CATVAYSGNTIYF. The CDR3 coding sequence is TGTGCCACCGTTGCGTACTCTGGAAACACCATATATTTT.

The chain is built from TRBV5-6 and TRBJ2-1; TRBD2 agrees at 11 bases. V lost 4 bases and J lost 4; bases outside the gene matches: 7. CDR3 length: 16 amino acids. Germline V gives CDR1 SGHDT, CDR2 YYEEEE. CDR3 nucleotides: TGTGCCAGCAGCCTCACTAGCGGGAGAAGATACAATGAGCAGTTCTTC. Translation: CASSLTSGRRYNEQFF.

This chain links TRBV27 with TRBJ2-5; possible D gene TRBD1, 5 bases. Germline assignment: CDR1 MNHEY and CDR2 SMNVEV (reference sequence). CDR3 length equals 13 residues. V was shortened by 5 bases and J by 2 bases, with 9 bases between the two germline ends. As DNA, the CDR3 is TGTGCCAGCAGTCTCCGACAGCAAGAGACCCAGTACTTC. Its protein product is CASSLRQQETQYF.

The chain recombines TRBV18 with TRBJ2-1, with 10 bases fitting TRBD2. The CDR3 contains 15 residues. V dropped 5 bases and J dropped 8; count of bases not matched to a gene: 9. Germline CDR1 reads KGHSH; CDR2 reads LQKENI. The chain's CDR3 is CASSMSGGAGDEQFF. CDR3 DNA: TGTGCCAGCTCAATGAGCGGGGGGGCCGGTGATGAGCAGTTCTTC.

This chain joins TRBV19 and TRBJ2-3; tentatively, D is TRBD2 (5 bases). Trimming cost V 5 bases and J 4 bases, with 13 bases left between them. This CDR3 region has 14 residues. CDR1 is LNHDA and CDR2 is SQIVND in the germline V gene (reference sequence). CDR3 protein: CASSPGSWADTQYF. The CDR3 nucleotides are TGTGCCAGTAGTCCGGGATCGTGGGCAGATACGCAGTATTTT.

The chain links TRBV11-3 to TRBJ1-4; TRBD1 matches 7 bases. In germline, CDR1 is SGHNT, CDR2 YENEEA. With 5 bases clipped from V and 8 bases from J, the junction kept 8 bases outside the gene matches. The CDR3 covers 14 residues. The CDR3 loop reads CASSQGGAGEKLFF. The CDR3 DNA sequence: TGTGCCAGCAGCCAAGGGGGCGCCGGCGAAAAACTGTTTTTT.

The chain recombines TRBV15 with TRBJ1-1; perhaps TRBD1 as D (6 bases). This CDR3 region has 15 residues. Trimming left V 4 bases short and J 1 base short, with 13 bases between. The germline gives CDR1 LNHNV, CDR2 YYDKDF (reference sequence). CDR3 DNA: TGTGCCACCAGCAAGGGGGGGCTATCGAACACTGAAGCTTTCTTT. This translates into CATSKGGLSNTEAFF.

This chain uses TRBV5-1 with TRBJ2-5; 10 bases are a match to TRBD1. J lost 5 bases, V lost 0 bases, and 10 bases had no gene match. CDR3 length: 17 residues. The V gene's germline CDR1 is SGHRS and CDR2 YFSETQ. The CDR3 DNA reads TGCGCCAGCAGCTTGGGGTATGGGACAGGGGCCGGGGAGACCCAGTACTTC. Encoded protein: CASSLGYGTGAGETQYF.

The CDR3 nucleotides read TGTGCCAGCAGCTTACAGGGCTACTCTGGGGCCAACGTCCTGACTTTC. Amino acids: CASSLQGYSGANVLTF. The chain is built from TRBV27 and TRBJ2-6; D is perhaps TRBD1 (6 bases). V dropped 6 bases and J dropped 0 bases, with 12 bases sitting between them. The length of the CDR3 is 16 residues. Germline values: CDR1 MNHEY, CDR2 SMNVEV (reference sequence).

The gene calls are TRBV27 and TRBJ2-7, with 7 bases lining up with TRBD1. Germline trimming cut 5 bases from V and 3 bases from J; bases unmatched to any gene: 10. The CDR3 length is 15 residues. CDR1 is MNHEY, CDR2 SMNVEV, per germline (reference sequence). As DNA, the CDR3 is TGTGCCAGCAGTGCCTACAGGGGCGCAGGCTACGAGCAGTACTTC. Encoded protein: CASSAYRGAGYEQYF.

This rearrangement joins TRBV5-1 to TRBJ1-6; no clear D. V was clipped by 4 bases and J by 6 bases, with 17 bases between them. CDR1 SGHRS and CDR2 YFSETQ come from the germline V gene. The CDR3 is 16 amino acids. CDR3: CASSPRSALGNSPLHF. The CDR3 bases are TGCGCCAGCAGCCCGAGGTCGGCTCTTGGTAATTCACCCCTCCACTTT. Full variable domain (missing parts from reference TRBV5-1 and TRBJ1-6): KAGVTQTPRYLIKTRGQQVTLSCSPISGHRSVSWYQQTPGQGLQFLFEYFSETQRNKGNFPGRFSGRQFSNSRSEMNVSTLELGDSALYLCASSPRSALGNSPLHFGNGTRLTVT.

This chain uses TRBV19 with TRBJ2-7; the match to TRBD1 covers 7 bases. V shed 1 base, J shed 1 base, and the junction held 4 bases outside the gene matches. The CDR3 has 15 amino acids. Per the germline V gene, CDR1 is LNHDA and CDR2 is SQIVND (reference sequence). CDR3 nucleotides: TGTGCCAGTAGTATAGCGGGGACAGCTTCCTACGAGCAGTACTTC. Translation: CASSIAGTASYEQYF.

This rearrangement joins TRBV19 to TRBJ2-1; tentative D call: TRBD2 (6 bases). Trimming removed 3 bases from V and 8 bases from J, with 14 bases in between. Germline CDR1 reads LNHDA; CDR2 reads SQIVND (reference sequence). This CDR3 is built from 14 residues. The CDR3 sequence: CASSIPGVVDEQFF. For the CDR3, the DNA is TGTGCCAGTAGTATCCCGGGGGTCGTGGATGAGCAGTTCTTC.

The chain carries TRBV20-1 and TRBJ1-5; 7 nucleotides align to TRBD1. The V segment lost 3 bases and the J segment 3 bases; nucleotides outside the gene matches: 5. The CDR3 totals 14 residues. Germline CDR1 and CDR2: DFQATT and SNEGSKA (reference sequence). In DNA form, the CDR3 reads TGCAGTGCTAGTCCAGGGGGATTCAATCAGCCCCAGCATTTT. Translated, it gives CSASPGGFNQPQHF.

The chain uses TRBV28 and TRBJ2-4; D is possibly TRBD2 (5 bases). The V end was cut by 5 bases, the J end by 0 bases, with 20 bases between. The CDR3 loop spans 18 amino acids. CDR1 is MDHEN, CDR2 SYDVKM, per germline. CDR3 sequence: CASSPLGVRGLAKNIQYF. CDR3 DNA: TGTGCCAGCAGTCCCCTGGGTGTTCGGGGTTTAGCCAAAAACATTCAGTACTTC.

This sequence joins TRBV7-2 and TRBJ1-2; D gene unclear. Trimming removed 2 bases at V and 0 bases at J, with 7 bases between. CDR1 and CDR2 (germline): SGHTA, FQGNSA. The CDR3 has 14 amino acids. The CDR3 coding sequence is TGTGCCAGCAGCTTAAACGTAGCTAACTATGGCTACACCTTC. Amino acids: CASSLNVANYGYTF.

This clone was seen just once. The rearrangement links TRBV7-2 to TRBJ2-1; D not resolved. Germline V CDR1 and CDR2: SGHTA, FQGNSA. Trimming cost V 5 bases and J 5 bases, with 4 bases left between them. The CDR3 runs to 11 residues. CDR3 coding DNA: TGTGCCAGCAGCCAGAACAATGAGCAGTTCTTC. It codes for CASSQNNEQFF. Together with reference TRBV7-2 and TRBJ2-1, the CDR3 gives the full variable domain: GAGVSQSPSNKVTEKGKDVELRCDPISGHTALYWYRQSLGQGLEFLIYFQGNSAPDKSGLPSDRFSAERTGGSVSTLTIQRTQQEDSAVYLCASSQNNEQFFGPGTRLTVL.

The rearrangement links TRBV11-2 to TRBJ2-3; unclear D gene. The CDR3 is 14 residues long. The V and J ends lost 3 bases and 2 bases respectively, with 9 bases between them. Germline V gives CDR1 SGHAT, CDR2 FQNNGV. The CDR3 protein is CASSFRGVTDTQYF. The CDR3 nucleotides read TGTGCCAGCAGCTTTCGCGGAGTCACAGATACGCAGTATTTT.

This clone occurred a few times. Written as DNA, the CDR3 is TGTGCCAGCAGTTTCCGGACAGGGGGCTTAGCTTTCTTT. It codes for CASSFRTGGLAFF. J is TRBJ1-1 and V is TRBV27, with TRBD1 matching over 11 bases. The J segment lost 10 bases and the V segment lost 3 bases, leaving 4 bases of the junction unmatched. The CDR3 is 13 residues long. Per the germline V gene, CDR1 is MNHEY and CDR2 is SMNVEV (reference sequence).

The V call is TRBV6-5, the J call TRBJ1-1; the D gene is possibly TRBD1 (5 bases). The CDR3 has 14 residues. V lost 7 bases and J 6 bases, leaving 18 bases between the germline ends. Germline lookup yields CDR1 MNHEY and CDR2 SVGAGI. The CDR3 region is CASTTGGGRAEAFF. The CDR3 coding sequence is TGTGCCAGCACCACCGGGGGGGGAAGAGCTGAAGCTTTCTTT.

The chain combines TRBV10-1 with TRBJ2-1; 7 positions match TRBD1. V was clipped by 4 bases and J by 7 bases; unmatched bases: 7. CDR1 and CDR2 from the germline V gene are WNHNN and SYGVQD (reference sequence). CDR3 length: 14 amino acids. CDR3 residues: CASSVGDSYNEQFF. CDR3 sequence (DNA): TGCGCCAGCAGTGTCGGGGACAGCTATAATGAGCAGTTCTTC.